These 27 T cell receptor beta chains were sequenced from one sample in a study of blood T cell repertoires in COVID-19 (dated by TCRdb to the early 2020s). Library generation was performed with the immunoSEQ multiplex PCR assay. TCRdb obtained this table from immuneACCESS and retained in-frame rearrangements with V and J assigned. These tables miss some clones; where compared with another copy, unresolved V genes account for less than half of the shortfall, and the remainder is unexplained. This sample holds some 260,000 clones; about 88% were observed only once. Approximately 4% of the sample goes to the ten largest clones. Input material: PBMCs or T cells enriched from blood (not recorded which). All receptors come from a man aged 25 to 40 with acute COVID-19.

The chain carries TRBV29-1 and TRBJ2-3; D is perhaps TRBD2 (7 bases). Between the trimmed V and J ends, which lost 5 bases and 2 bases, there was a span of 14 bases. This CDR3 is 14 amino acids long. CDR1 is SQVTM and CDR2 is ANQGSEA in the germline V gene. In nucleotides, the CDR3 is TGCAGCGTTACTTGGGGGGGCAACACAGATACGCAGTATTTT. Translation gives CSVTWGGNTDTQYF.

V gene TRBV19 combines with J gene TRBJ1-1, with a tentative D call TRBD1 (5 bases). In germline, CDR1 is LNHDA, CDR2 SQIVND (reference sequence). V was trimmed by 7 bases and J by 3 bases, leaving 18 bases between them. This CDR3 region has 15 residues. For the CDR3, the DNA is TGTGCCAGTACCGCCACGGGGGGGAGAGACACTGAAGCTTTCTTT. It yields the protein CASTATGGRDTEAFF.

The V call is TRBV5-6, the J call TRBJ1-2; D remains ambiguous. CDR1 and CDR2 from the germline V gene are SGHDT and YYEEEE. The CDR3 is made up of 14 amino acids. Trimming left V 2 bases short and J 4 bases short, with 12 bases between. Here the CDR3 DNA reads TGTGCCAGCAGCTTACGCGTCGGGATCTATGGCTACACCTTC. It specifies CASSLRVGIYGYTF. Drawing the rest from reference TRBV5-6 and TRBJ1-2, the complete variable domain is DAGVTQSPTHLIKTRGQQVTLRCSPKSGHDTVSWYQQALGQGPQFIFQYYEEEERQRGNFPDRFSGHQFPNYSSELNVNALLLGDSALYLCASSLRVGIYGYTFGSGTRLTVV.

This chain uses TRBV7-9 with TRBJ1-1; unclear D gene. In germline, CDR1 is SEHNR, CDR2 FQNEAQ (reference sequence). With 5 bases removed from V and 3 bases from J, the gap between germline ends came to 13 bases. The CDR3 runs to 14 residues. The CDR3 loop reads CASSPQFVDTEAFF. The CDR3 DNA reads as TGTGCCAGCAGCCCCCAGTTCGTGGACACTGAAGCTTTCTTT. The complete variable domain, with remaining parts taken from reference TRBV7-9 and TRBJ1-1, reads DTGVSQNPRHKITKRGQNVTFRCDPISEHNRLYWYRQTLGQGPEFLTYFQNEAQLEKSRLLSDRFSAERPKGSFSTLEIQRTEQGDSAMYLCASSPQFVDTEAFFGQGTRLTVV.

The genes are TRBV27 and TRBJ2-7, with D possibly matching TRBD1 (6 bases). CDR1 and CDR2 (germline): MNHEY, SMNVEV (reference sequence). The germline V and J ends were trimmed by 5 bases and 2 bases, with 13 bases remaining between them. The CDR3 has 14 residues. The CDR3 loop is CASSPRDMPYEQYV. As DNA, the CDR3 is TGTGCCAGCAGTCCCCGGGACATGCCCTACGAGCAGTACGTC.

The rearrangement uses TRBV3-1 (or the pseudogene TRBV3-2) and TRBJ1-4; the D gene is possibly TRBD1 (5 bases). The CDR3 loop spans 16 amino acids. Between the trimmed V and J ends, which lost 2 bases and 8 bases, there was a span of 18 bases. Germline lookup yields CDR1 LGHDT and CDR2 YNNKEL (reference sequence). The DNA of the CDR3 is TGTGCCAGCAGCCAACCTCCGGGACTCAGGAGCGAAAAACTGTTTTTT. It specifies CASSQPPGLRSEKLFF.

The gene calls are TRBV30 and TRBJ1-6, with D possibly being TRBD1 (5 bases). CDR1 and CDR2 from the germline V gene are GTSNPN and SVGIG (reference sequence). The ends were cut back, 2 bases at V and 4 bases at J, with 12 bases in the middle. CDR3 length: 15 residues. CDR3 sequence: CAWSQAGQYNSPLHF. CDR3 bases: TGTGCCTGGAGTCAGGCTGGACAATATAATTCACCCCTCCACTTT. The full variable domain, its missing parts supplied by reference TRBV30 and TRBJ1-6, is SQTIHQWPATLVQPVGSPLSLECTVEGTSNPNLYWYRQAAGRGLQLLFYSVGIGQISSEVPQNLSASRPQDRQFILSSKKLLLSDSGFYLCAWSQAGQYNSPLHFGNGTRLTVT.

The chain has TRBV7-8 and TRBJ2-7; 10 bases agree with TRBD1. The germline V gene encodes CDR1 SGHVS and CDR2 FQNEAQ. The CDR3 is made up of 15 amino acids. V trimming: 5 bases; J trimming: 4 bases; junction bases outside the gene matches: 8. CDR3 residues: CASSADRGRPYEQYV. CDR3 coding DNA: TGTGCCAGCAGCGCCGACAGGGGGCGCCCTTACGAGCAGTACGTC.

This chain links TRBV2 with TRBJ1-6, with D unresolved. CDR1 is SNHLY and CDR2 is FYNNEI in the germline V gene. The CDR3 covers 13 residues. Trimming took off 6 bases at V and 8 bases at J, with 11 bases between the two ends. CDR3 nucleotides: TGTGCCAGCAGCATGGAGGCAGATTCACCCCTCCACTTT. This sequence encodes CASSMEADSPLHF.

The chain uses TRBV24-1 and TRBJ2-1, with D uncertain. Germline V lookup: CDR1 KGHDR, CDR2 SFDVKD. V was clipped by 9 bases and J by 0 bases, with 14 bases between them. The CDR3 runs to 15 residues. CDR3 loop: CATAPEISSYNEQFF. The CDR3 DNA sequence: TGTGCCACCGCCCCTGAAATTAGCTCCTACAATGAGCAGTTCTTC.

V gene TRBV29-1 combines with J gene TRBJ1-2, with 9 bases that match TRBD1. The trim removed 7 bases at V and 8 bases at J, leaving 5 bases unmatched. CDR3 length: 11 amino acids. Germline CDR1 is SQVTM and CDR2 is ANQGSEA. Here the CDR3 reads CSARTGEGYTF. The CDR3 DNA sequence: TGCAGCGCTCGGACAGGGGAGGGCTACACCTTC.

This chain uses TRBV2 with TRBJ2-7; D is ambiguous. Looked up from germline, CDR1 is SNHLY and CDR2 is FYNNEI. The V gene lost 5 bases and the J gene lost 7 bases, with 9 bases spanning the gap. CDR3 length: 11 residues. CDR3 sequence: CASSPKLEQYV. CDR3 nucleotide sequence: TGTGCCAGCAGTCCAAAACTGGAGCAGTACGTC.

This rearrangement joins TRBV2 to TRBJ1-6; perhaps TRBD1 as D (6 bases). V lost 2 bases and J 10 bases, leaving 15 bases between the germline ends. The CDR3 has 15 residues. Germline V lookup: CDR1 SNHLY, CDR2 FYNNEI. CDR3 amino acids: CASSERGQIGSPLHF. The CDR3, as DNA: TGTGCCAGCAGTGAACGGGGACAAATTGGGTCACCCCTCCACTTT.

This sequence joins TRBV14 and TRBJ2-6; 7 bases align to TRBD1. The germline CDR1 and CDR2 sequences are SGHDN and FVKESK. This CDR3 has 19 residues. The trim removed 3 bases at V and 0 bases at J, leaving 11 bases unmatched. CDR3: CASSQKPGQLSSGANVLTF. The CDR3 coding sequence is TGTGCCAGCAGCCAGAAACCGGGACAGCTCTCCTCTGGGGCCAACGTCCTGACTTTC.

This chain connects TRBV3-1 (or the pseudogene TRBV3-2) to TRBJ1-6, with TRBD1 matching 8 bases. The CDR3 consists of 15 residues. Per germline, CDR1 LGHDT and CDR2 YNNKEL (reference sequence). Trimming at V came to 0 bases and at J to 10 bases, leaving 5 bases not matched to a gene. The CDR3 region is CASSQDPGGGSPLHF. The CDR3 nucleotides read TGTGCCAGCAGCCAAGATCCAGGGGGCGGATCACCCCTCCACTTT.

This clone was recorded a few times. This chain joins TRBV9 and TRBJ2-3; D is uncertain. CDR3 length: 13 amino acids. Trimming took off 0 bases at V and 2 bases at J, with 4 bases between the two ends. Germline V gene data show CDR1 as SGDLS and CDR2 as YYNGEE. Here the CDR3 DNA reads TGTGCCAGCAGCGTAGCCTTCACAGATACGCAGTATTTT. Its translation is CASSVAFTDTQYF. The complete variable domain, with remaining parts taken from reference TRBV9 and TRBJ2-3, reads DSGVTQTPKHLITATGQRVTLRCSPRSGDLSVYWYQQSLDQGLQFLIQYYNGEERAKGNILERFSAQQFPDLHSELNLSSLELGDSALYFCASSVAFTDTQYFGPGTRLTVL.

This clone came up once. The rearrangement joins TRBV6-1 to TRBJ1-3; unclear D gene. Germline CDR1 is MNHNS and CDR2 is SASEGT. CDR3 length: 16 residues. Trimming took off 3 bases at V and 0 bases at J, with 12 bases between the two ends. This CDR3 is CASSDYGGSSGNTIYF. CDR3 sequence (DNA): TGTGCCAGCAGTGATTACGGCGGTTCCTCTGGAAACACCATATATTTT.

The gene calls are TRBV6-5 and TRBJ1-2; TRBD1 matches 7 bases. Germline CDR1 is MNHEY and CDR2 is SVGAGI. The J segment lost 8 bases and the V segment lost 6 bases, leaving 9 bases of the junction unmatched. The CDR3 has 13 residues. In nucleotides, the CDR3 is TGTGCCAGCAGCCGCCAGGGGGGAACAGGCTACACCTTC. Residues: CASSRQGGTGYTF.

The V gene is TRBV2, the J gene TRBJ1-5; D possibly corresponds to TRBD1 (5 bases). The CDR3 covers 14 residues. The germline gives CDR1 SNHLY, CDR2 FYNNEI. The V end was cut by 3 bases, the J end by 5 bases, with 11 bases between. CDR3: CASSEGRVDQPQHF. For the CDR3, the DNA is TGTGCCAGCAGTGAGGGCAGGGTGGATCAGCCCCAGCATTTT.

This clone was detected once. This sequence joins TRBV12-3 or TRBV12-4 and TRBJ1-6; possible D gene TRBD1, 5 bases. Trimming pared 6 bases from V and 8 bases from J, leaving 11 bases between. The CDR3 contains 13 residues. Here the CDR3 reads CASSTGVDSPLHF. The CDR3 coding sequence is TGTGCCAGCAGCACAGGAGTCGATTCACCCCTCCACTTT.

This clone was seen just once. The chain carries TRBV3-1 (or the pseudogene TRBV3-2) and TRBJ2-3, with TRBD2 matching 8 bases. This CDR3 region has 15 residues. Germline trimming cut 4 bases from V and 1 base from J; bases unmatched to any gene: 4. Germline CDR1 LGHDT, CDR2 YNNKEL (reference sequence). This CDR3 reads CASSPETSGTDTQYF. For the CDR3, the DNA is TGTGCCAGCAGCCCGGAGACTAGCGGCACAGATACGCAGTATTTT.

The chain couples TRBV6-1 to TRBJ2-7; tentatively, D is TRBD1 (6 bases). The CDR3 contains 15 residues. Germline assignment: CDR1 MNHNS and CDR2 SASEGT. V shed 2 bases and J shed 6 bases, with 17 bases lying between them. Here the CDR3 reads CASSEIWGQGLEQYV. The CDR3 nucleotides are TGTGCCAGCAGTGAAATTTGGGGGCAGGGGCTCGAGCAGTACGTC.

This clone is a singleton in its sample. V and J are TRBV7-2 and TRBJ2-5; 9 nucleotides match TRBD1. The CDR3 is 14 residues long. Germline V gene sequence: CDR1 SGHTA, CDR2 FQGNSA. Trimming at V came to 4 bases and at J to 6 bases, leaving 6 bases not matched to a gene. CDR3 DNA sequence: TGTGCCAGCAGCTCCACAGGGGGCTTAAAGACCCAGTACTTC. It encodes CASSSTGGLKTQYF.

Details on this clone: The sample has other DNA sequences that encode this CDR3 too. CDR3 residues: CASSLGTGNNSPLHF. DNA for the CDR3: TGTGCCAGCAGCTTAGGGACAGGAAATAATTCACCCCTCCACTTT. The gene calls are TRBV7-2 and TRBJ1-6; 7 nucleotides match TRBD1. This CDR3 spans 15 amino acids. The V segment lost 1 base and the J segment 5 bases; nucleotides outside the gene matches: 2. Germline CDR1 SGHTA, CDR2 FQGNSA.

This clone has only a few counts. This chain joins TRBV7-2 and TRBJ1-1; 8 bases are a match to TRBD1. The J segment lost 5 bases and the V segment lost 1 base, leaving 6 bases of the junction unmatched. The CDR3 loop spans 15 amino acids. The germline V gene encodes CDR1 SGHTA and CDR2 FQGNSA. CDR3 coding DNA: TGTGCCAGCAGCTTAGTGGCAGGGGGCATGACTGAAGCTTTCTTT. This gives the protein CASSLVAGGMTEAFF.

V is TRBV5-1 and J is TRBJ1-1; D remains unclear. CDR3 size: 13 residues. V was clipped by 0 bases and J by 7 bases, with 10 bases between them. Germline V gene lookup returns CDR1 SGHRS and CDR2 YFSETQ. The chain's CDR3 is CASSLAGRYEAFF. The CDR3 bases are TGCGCCAGCAGCTTGGCCGGTCGTTATGAAGCTTTCTTT.

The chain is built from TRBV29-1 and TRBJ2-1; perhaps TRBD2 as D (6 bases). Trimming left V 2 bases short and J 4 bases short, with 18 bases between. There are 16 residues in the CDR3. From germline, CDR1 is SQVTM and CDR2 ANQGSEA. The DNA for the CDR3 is TGCAGCGTTGAACCTACCATAGTAGCGGTTTACAATGAGCAGTTCTTC. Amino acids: CSVEPTIVAVYNEQFF.